The next 10 T cell receptor beta chains were all read from a single sample in a study of vaccination and CD4 T cells after COVID-19. Antigens of these TCRs are unknown. Sequencing of the DNA from cultured CD4+ T cells was carried out with the Oncomine TCR Beta short-read assay. One entry per CDR3 protein results from TCRdb running MiXCR on the PCR reads. The sample consists of around 15,000 distinct CDR3 sequences, roughly 54% of them appearing once. As to treatment: roughly 10-day PBMC culture with coronavirus spike peptide pools or control peptides (ViraFEST assay). The sample taken for sequencing was CD4+ T cells from blood, cultured in vitro. The source of these receptors is a human donor who had recovered from COVID-19.

The chain uses TRBV19 and TRBJ1-6; possibly TRBD1 for D (6 bases). The CDR3 has 13 residues. V was cut by 7 bases and J by 5 bases, with 9 bases left in between. CDR1 and CDR2 (germline): LNHDA, SQIVND (reference sequence). The CDR3 DNA sequence: TGTGCCAGTACCGGGACAAATAATTCACCCCTCCACTTT. Its protein product is CASTGTNNSPLHF.

The chain carries TRBV19 and TRBJ1-1; no firm D call. The germline V gene has CDR1 LNHDA and CDR2 SQIVND (reference sequence). The CDR3 covers 13 residues. Trimming took 7 bases from V and 1 from J, leaving 10 bases between them. The CDR3 is CASTLRGNTEAFF. Written as DNA, the CDR3 is TGTGCCAGTACCTTGCGGGGGAACACTGAAGCTTTCTTT.

The chain uses TRBV7-2 and TRBJ2-5; 9 nucleotides align to TRBD2. The CDR3 sequence is 16 residues long. Germline CDR1 and CDR2: SGHTA and FQGNSA. Germline trimming cut 5 bases from V and 4 bases from J; bases unmatched to any gene: 11. CDR3 sequence: CASSKTSGLARETQYF. DNA for the CDR3: TGTGCCAGCAGCAAAACCTCGGGACTAGCAAGAGAGACCCAGTACTTC.

This clonotype was seen only once. J is TRBJ2-1 and V is TRBV6-1, with a tentative D call TRBD2 (6 bases). The CDR3 has 14 amino acids. Trimming took off 6 bases at V and 7 bases at J, with 16 bases between the two ends. Looked up from germline, CDR1 is MNHNS and CDR2 is SASEGT. The CDR3 loop is CASRTGTEGNEQFF. The CDR3 DNA reads as TGTGCCAGCAGGACTGGGACGGAGGGGAATGAGCAGTTCTTC.

The rearrangement links TRBV5-4 to TRBJ1-2; 7 bases are shared with TRBD1. CDR1 SGHNT and CDR2 YYREEE come from the germline V gene (reference sequence). V lost 3 bases and J lost 1; bases outside the gene matches: 9. The CDR3 spans 16 residues. The CDR3 loop reads CASSSAGDSFNYGYTF. The CDR3 bases are TGTGCCAGCAGCTCCGCCGGGGACAGCTTTAACTATGGCTACACCTTC.

The rearrangement uses TRBV2 and TRBJ1-5; the D gene is possibly TRBD1 (5 bases). CDR1 SNHLY and CDR2 FYNNEI come from the germline V gene. V shed 5 bases and J shed 3 bases, with 11 bases lying between them. This CDR3 is built from 14 residues. The CDR3 sequence is CASSRDSPNQPQHF. CDR3 coding DNA: TGTGCCAGCAGTCGTGACAGTCCCAATCAGCCCCAGCATTTT.

V gene TRBV1 combines with J gene TRBJ1-2. TRBV1 is described as a pseudogene. This CDR3 has 13 residues. The DNA for the CDR3 is TGCACCAGCAGCCATGTAGAGAACTATGGCTACACCTTC. Its translation is CTSSHVENYGYTF.

The chain carries TRBV7-2 and TRBJ2-6; D is unclear. Germline-derived CDR1 and CDR2 are SGHTA and FQGNSA. The CDR3 covers 14 residues. V was pared by 4 bases and J by 0 bases, with 4 bases between. The CDR3 DNA is TGTGCCAGCAGCTCTAGCTCTGGGGCCAACGTCCTGACTTTC. It is translated as CASSSSSGANVLTF.

The chain recombines TRBV24-1 with TRBJ2-1, with TRBD1 matching over 7 bases. V was clipped by 4 bases and J by 6 bases; unmatched bases: 5. Germline loops: CDR1 KGHDR, CDR2 SFDVKD. The CDR3 is made up of 14 amino acids. CDR3 residues: CATSERGLVNEQFF. Written as DNA, the CDR3 is TGTGCCACCAGTGAAAGGGGGCTAGTCAATGAGCAGTTCTTC.

The CDR3 is CAIGWDSSYEQYF. CDR3 sequence (DNA): TGTGCCATCGGGTGGGACAGTTCTTACGAGCAGTACTTC. This sequence joins TRBV10-3 and TRBJ2-7; 7 nucleotides agree with TRBD1. V lost 8 bases and J lost 4; bases outside the gene matches: 8. Germline V gene lookup returns CDR1 ENHRY and CDR2 SYGVKD. This CDR3 is built from 13 residues.